These T cell receptor beta chains were read from a single sample in a study of Ad26.COV2.S vaccination and SARS-CoV-2 variants. Data came from immunoSEQ multiplex PCR; TCRdb stores just in-frame clones and leaves some out. The table lists about 350,000 clones, approximately 90% of them singletons. Sequenced here: peripheral blood, sampled in a trial of Ad26.COV2.S vaccine versus placebo. The receptors were gathered from a person aged 18-60 years who received the Ad26.COV2.S COVID-19 vaccine or a placebo. Both conserved end residues are part of each CDR3. The D gene is left open where the match is weak. Clone size appears in some rows only: once, few, many, or a class for an expanded clone.

d_gene	v_gene	abundance	j_gene	CDR3aa	CDR3nt
.	TRBV27	once	TRBJ1-1	CASMRGWNTEAFF	TGTGCCAGCATGAGGGGGTGGAACACTGAAGCTTTCTTT
TRBD1	TRBV7-9	.	TRBJ1-5	CASRKDTGEPQHF	TGTGCCAGCAGGAAAGATACAGGGGAGCCCCAGCATTTT
TRBD1	TRBV15	.	TRBJ2-3	CATSSPFAGDRERESTDTQYF	TGTGCCACCAGCAGTCCATTCGCGGGGGACAGGGAGCGCGAAAGCACAGATACGCAGTATTTT
TRBD1	TRBV29-1	.	TRBJ1-4	CSVAGQGGEKLFF	TGCAGCGTTGCTGGACAGGGTGGCGAAAAACTGTTTTTT
.	TRBV28	few	TRBJ2-2	CASSLYWGDTYTGELFF	TGTGCCAGCAGTTTATATTGGGGGGACACATACACCGGGGAGCTGTTTTTT
.	TRBV5-1	.	TRBJ2-7	CASSLAAGMGSYEQYF	TGCGCCAGCAGCTTGGCGGCGGGAATGGGCTCCTACGAGCAGTACTTC
.	TRBV6-1	.	TRBJ1-2	CASSDRQSGFYGYTF	TGTGCCAGCAGTGATCGGCAGTCCGGGTTTTATGGCTACACCTTC
TRBD1	TRBV5-1	few	TRBJ1-1	CASSLRGQGRDEAFF	TGCGCCAGCAGCTTACGCGGACAGGGAAGAGACGAAGCTTTCTTT
TRBD1	TRBV2	.	TRBJ1-1	CASSEAQGASAFF	TGTGCCAGCAGTGAGGCACAGGGGGCCTCAGCTTTCTTT
.	TRBV6-5	few	TRBJ1-1	CASSSRADYEAFF	TGTGCCAGCAGTTCTCGGGCGGATTATGAAGCTTTCTTT
TRBD1	TRBV19	.	TRBJ1-5	CASSIRDRDQPQHF	TGTGCCAGTAGTATACGGGACAGGGATCAGCCCCAGCATTTT
TRBD1	TRBV5-1	.	TRBJ2-2	CASSPDRGGTGELFF	TGCGCCAGCAGCCCGGACAGGGGGGGCACCGGGGAGCTGTTTTTT
TRBD1	TRBV27	.	TRBJ1-4	CASSLWTGRNEKLFF	TGTGCCAGCAGTCTCTGGACAGGCCGTAATGAAAAACTGTTTTTT
TRBD2	TRBV5-6	.	TRBJ2-5	CASSLFGGSRYQETQYF	TGTGCCAGCAGCTTGTTTGGCGGGAGCAGGTACCAAGAGACCCAGTACTTC
TRBD2	TRBV5-6	once	TRBJ2-5	CASSPGGLAGGKVTQYF	TGTGCCAGCAGCCCTGGGGGACTAGCGGGTGGGAAGGTGACCCAGTACTTC
.	TRBV4-2	.	TRBJ1-5	CASSQGANQPQHF	TGTGCCAGCAGCCAAGGCGCGAATCAGCCCCAGCATTTT
.	TRBV19	once	TRBJ2-7	CASSGQRPPHEQYF	TGTGCCAGCTCTGGACAACGACCCCCCCACGAGCAGTACTTC
.	TRBV20-1	.	TRBJ1-5	CSASLGLGGYNQPQHF	TGCAGTGCTAGTTTGGGCCTAGGGGGGTACAATCAGCCCCAGCATTTT
.	TRBV28	.	TRBJ2-7	CASKKFRGSYEQYF	TGTGCCAGCAAGAAATTCAGGGGCTCCTACGAGCAGTACTTC
.	TRBV27	.	TRBJ2-1	CASSRTSSPQFF	TGTGCCAGCAGCAGAACTAGCTCTCCGCAGTTCTTC
.	TRBV6-5	.	TRBJ2-2	CASSWRENTGELFF	TGTGCCAGCAGTTGGAGGGAGAACACCGGGGAGCTGTTTTTT
TRBD1	TRBV4-2	.	TRBJ1-1	CASSHIAGQINTEAFF	TGTGCCAGCAGCCACATAGCGGGACAGATAAACACTGAAGCTTTCTTT
.	TRBV7-9	.	TRBJ1-3	CASRSGTLGNTIYF	TGTGCCAGCAGGAGCGGGACACTGGGAAACACCATATATTTT
.	TRBV28	.	TRBJ2-7	CASGSPVTYEQYF	TGTGCCAGCGGTAGTCCTGTTACCTACGAGCAGTACTTC